These 29 T cell receptor beta chains were sequenced from one sample in a study of blood T cells in healthy people across ages. The use of a sample-barcoded 5' primer and a J-beta primer mix characterized a second PCR of roughly 6 to 11 cycles. TCRdb re-called the 5' RACE reads with MiXCR, one entry per CDR3 protein. The sample has 780,000 or so distinct CDR3 sequences; 20% to 25% are singletons. The sample was also reused in another study, on T cells of mothers and their children.

What was sequenced was blood. The source of these receptors is a boy aged 5-17 years in good health.

V usage is TRBV7-9 and J usage is TRBJ2-7; no clear D gene. V dropped 0 bases and J dropped 3 bases, with 9 bases sitting between them. Germline assignment: CDR1 SEHNR and CDR2 FQNEAQ (reference sequence). This CDR3 region has 14 residues. The CDR3 coding sequence is TGTGCCAGCAGCTTAGCGCCCAGGAACTACGAGCAGTACTTC. Translated, it gives CASSLAPRNYEQYF.

V and J are TRBV6-1 and TRBJ2-3; D assignment may be TRBD1 or TRBD2 (6 bases each). The germline CDR1 and CDR2 sequences are MNHNS and SASEGT. CDR3 length: 17 residues. With 6 bases removed from V and 2 bases from J, the gap between germline ends came to 21 bases. This CDR3 reads CASSAGRGQGHTDTQYF. CDR3 coding DNA: TGTGCCAGCAGCGCGGGACGGGGCCAGGGGCACACAGATACGCAGTATTTT.

The chain recombines TRBV12-3 or TRBV12-4 with TRBJ1-2, with D hard to call. This CDR3 is built from 13 residues. V was pared by 5 bases and J by 0 bases, with 7 bases between. The CDR3 DNA is TGTGCCAGCAGTCGACATACTAACTATGGCTACACCTTC. This translates into CASSRHTNYGYTF.

The chain combines TRBV4-3 with TRBJ1-2; possible D gene TRBD1, 5 bases. CDR3 length: 17 amino acids. Deletions cut 1 base from V and 6 bases from J, with 21 bases between. CDR1 is LGHNA, CDR2 YSLEER, per germline. The chain's CDR3 is CASSQASGTLGADGYTF. The CDR3 nucleotides read TGCGCCAGCAGCCAAGCGTCCGGGACCCTGGGCGCAGATGGCTACACCTTC.

The chain is built from TRBV7-2 and TRBJ2-5; possible D gene TRBD1, 6 bases. Germline CDR1 is SGHTA and CDR2 is FQGNSA. Trimming took 4 bases from V and 3 from J, leaving 21 bases between them. The CDR3 is 17 amino acids. The chain's CDR3 is CASSSRGGWIGEETQYF. The CDR3 nucleotides are TGTGCCAGCAGCTCTAGAGGGGGATGGATTGGCGAAGAGACCCAGTACTTC. Filled out from reference TRBV7-2 and TRBJ2-5, the complete variable domain reads GAGVSQSPSNKVTEKGKDVELRCDPISGHTALYWYRQSLGQGLEFLIYFQGNSAPDKSGLPSDRFSAERTGGSVSTLTIQRTQQEDSAVYLCASSSRGGWIGEETQYFGPGTRLLVL.

In its sample, this clonotype was seen a few times. J is TRBJ2-7 and V is TRBV5-1; tentative D call: TRBD1 (6 bases). V gave up 2 bases and J gave up 2 bases, with 14 bases separating them. The germline V gene encodes CDR1 SGHRS and CDR2 YFSETQ. The CDR3 extends over 15 amino acids. This chain's CDR3 is CASSLSGGQTYEQYF. Here the CDR3 DNA reads TGCGCCAGCAGCTTATCTGGGGGCCAGACCTACGAGCAGTACTTC.

V usage is TRBV3-1 and J usage is TRBJ2-5; TRBD2 is a possible D gene (6 bases). Deletions cut 0 bases from V and 2 bases from J, with 16 bases between. The CDR3 is 17 amino acids. Germline V gives CDR1 LGHDT, CDR2 YNNKEL (reference sequence). CDR3 in amino acids: CASSQELGDSYQETQYF. For the CDR3, the DNA is TGTGCCAGCAGCCAAGAGTTGGGGGACTCTTATCAAGAGACCCAGTACTTC.

The chain combines TRBV7-2 with TRBJ2-5, with 9 positions matching TRBD2. The trim removed 1 base at V and 3 bases at J, leaving 6 bases unmatched. The germline V gene has CDR1 SGHTA and CDR2 FQGNSA. The length of the CDR3 is 16 residues. The CDR3 spells CASSLVGGGAKETQYF. The CDR3 bases are TGTGCCAGCAGCTTAGTTGGCGGGGGGGCGAAAGAGACCCAGTACTTC.

The CDR3 here is CASSQDRYSLSNQPQHF. The CDR3 DNA follows: TGTGCCAGCAGCCAAGATCGGTACAGCCTTAGCAATCAGCCCCAGCATTTT. V gene TRBV3-1 combines with J gene TRBJ1-5; D call uncertain. The V gene lost 0 bases and the J gene lost 0 bases, with 12 bases spanning the gap. The CDR3 contains 17 residues. Germline assignment: CDR1 LGHDT and CDR2 YNNKEL (reference sequence).

Comment on this clonotype: The junction shows a germline mismatch at one end, possibly a read error. This rearrangement joins TRBV7-9 to TRBJ1-1; D perhaps matches TRBD1 (6 bases). There are 13 residues in the CDR3. Germline V CDR1 and CDR2: SEHNR, FQNEAQ (reference sequence). The CDR3 nucleotides read TGTGCCCGCAGCCCCGTGGGGGGGCCGGGAGCTTTCTTT. Amino acid sequence: CARSPVGGPGAFF.

The rearrangement joins TRBV27 to TRBJ2-5, with D perhaps matching TRBD2 (5 bases). Trimming cost V 4 bases and J 4 bases, with 19 bases left between them. The CDR3 consists of 16 residues. The V gene's germline CDR1 is MNHEY and CDR2 SMNVEV (reference sequence). The CDR3 here is CASSSLLGIGGETQYF. The CDR3 nucleotides are TGTGCCAGCAGTTCCCTATTAGGGATCGGAGGAGAGACCCAGTACTTC.

Only a few counts were recorded for this clonotype. The chain joins TRBV6-1 to TRBJ2-3; maybe TRBD1 (5 bases). Germline V CDR1 and CDR2: MNHNS, SASEGT. Trimming pared 7 bases from V and 9 bases from J, leaving 11 bases between. CDR3 length: 11 residues. The CDR3 protein is CASMGLGTQYF. The CDR3 coding sequence is TGTGCCAGCATGGGGCTGGGGACGCAGTATTTT.

The chain is built from TRBV6-2 or TRBV6-3 and TRBJ2-1, with TRBD1 as a possible D gene (5 bases). V dropped 1 base and J dropped 7 bases, with 11 bases sitting between them. CDR1 and CDR2 from the germline V gene are MNHEY and SVGEGT. CDR3 size: 14 residues. The CDR3 sequence: CASSYYDSQNEQFF. CDR3 nucleotide sequence: TGTGCCAGCAGTTACTACGACAGCCAGAATGAGCAGTTCTTC.

This clonotype was detected a few times. The rearrangement joins TRBV29-1 to TRBJ2-7, with D possibly being TRBD2 (6 bases). V lost 6 bases and J 3 bases, leaving 15 bases between the germline ends. CDR1 and CDR2 from the germline V gene are SQVTM and ANQGSEA. There are 13 residues in the CDR3. CDR3 bases: TGCAGCGTCGAACTGTCGGGGGACTACGAGCAGTACTTC. It is translated as CSVELSGDYEQYF.

The rearrangement links TRBV29-1 to TRBJ2-5; the match to TRBD2 covers 8 bases. With the DNA end fitting TRBJ2-7 better, the J assignment may be wrong. Germline values: CDR1 SQVTM, CDR2 ANQGSEA. The CDR3 has 14 amino acids. The chain's CDR3 is CSAPLGLGPYEQYF. CDR3 nucleotides: TGCAGCGCTCCGTTGGGACTAGGGCCCTACGAGCAGTACTTC.

V and J are TRBV19 and TRBJ1-1, with D possibly being TRBD1 (5 bases). The germline gives CDR1 LNHDA, CDR2 SQIVND (reference sequence). With 10 bases removed from V and 1 base from J, the gap between germline ends came to 13 bases. The CDR3 sequence is 13 residues long. The CDR3 DNA reads TGTGCCACCAAGACCGGGGGGAACACTGAAGCTTTCTTT. Translation gives CATKTGGNTEAFF.

The rearrangement joins TRBV20-1 to TRBJ1-2; a possible D gene is TRBD1 (5 bases). Per the germline V gene, CDR1 is DFQATT and CDR2 is SNEGSKA (reference sequence). Trimming removed 0 bases from V and 4 bases from J, with 9 bases in between. This CDR3 has 13 residues. CDR3 residues: CSARDFDSYGYTF. The CDR3, as DNA: TGCAGTGCTAGAGATTTTGACAGCTATGGCTACACCTTC.

This clonotype occurred a few times. At one of its ends the junction is not consistent with the germline gene, which may arise from a read error. This chain uses TRBV7-3 with TRBJ2-5; D is undetermined. The CDR3 covers 13 residues. CDR1 and CDR2 (germline): SGHTA, FQGTGA. The CDR3 DNA sequence: TGTGCCAGCAGCTTTTGGAACGGAGAGGCCCAGTACTTC. Translation gives CASSFWNGEAQYF.

The chain couples TRBV4-1 to TRBJ1-1, with D perhaps TRBD1 (6 bases). Germline values: CDR1 MGHRA, CDR2 YSYEKL. This CDR3 contains 12 residues. V was cut by 4 bases and J by 7 bases, with 10 bases left in between. This chain's CDR3 is CASSRGGGEAFF. The CDR3, as DNA: TGCGCCAGCAGCCGGGGGGGCGGTGAAGCTTTCTTT.

This clonotype was observed a few times. The chain joins TRBV7-2 to TRBJ1-1; no clear D gene. The V end was cut by 4 bases, the J end by 1 base, with 13 bases between. CDR1 and CDR2 from the germline V gene are SGHTA and FQGNSA. CDR3 length: 15 amino acids. CDR3 protein: CASSSRVQWNTEAFF. CDR3 sequence (DNA): TGTGCCAGCAGCTCCCGTGTGCAGTGGAACACTGAAGCTTTCTTT.

This clonotype came up a few times. The V gene is TRBV11-2, the J gene TRBJ2-1; D perhaps matches TRBD2 (5 bases). CDR3 size: 16 residues. V dropped 5 bases and J dropped 1 base, with 15 bases sitting between them. CDR1 and CDR2 (germline): SGHAT, FQNNGV. CDR3 sequence reads: CASSLGVGESYNEQFF. The CDR3, as DNA: TGTGCCAGCAGCCTGGGTGTGGGAGAGTCCTACAATGAGCAGTTCTTC. Using reference TRBV11-2 and TRBJ2-1 for the parts outside the CDR3, the full variable domain is EAGVAQSPRYKIIEKRQSVAFWCNPISGHATLYWYQQILGQGPKLLIQFQNNGVVDDSQLPKDRFSAERLKGVDSTLKIQPAKLEDSAVYLCASSLGVGESYNEQFFGPGTRLTVL.

The CDR3 region has the DNA TGTGCCAGCAGCCTTGGGACTAGCGGAGGGGGGCAAGAGACCCAGTACTTC. Residues: CASSLGTSGGGQETQYF. The chain combines TRBV7-2 with TRBJ2-5; TRBD2 matches 11 bases. The CDR3 sequence is 17 residues long. V lost 5 bases to trimming and J lost 2 bases; unmatched junction nucleotides: 10. Germline loops: CDR1 SGHTA, CDR2 FQGNSA.

This clonotype was picked up a small number of times. The genes are TRBV14 and TRBJ2-3, with no clear D. Germline CDR1 reads SGHDN; CDR2 reads FVKESK. The CDR3 has 16 residues. The germline V and J ends were trimmed by 0 bases and 0 bases, with 10 bases remaining between them. This CDR3 is CASSQDSRFSTDTQYF. CDR3 sequence (DNA): TGTGCCAGCAGCCAAGATTCCAGGTTTAGCACAGATACGCAGTATTTT.

The CDR3 protein is CASTKGNQPQHF. For the CDR3, the DNA is TGTGCCAGCACTAAAGGCAATCAGCCCCAGCATTTT. The chain joins TRBV7-9 to TRBJ1-5; the D is unclear. Germline V CDR1 and CDR2: SEHNR, FQNEAQ (reference sequence). This CDR3 is 12 amino acids long. The ends were cut back, 7 bases at V and 2 bases at J, with 6 bases in the middle.

V is TRBV4-1 and J is TRBJ2-1, with 7 positions matching TRBD2. Trimming took 4 bases from V and 1 from J; bases not matched to a gene: 10. The CDR3 spans 17 residues. Germline V CDR1 and CDR2: MGHRA, YSYEKL. CDR3 region: CASSLTSSGSSYNEQFF. CDR3 DNA sequence: TGCGCCAGCAGCCTTACCTCTAGCGGCAGTTCCTACAATGAGCAGTTCTTC.

This clonotype was seen a few times. CDR3 protein: CASSSTRDLGYNEQFF. The CDR3 bases are TGTGCCAGCAGCTCGACCCGGGACTTAGGCTACAATGAGCAGTTCTTC. The chain carries TRBV7-9 and TRBJ2-1; perhaps TRBD2 as D (6 bases). Germline assignment: CDR1 SEHNR and CDR2 FQNEAQ (reference sequence). Trimming left V 4 bases short and J 3 bases short, with 16 bases between. The CDR3 is 16 amino acids.

This clonotype was seen once. Written as DNA, the CDR3 is TGTGCCAGCAGCCAAGAAAGACTCCCCCTGGGCCCGGGGGAGGAAGAGACCCAGTACTTC. Amino acid sequence: CASSQERLPLGPGEEETQYF. This rearrangement joins TRBV14 to TRBJ2-5, with a possible D match to TRBD2 (6 bases). Germline V CDR1 and CDR2: SGHDN, FVKESK. The CDR3 loop spans 20 amino acids. V lost 0 bases and J lost 3, with 26 bases in between.

This clonotype was detected only once. The V and J genes are TRBV6-6 and TRBJ1-5; D gene uncertain. CDR1 is MNHNY and CDR2 is SVGAGI in the germline V gene (reference sequence). V was trimmed by 2 bases and J by 1 base, leaving 12 bases between them. The CDR3 covers 16 residues. In nucleotides, the CDR3 is TGTGCCAGCAGTTACCTAATGGTGGGGAGCAATCAGCCCCAGCATTTT. Amino acids: CASSYLMVGSNQPQHF.

This clonotype has just a few counts. The chain recombines TRBV4-3 with TRBJ1-6, with D uncertain. In germline, CDR1 is LGHNA, CDR2 YSLEER. Trimming shortened V by 4 bases and J by 0 bases, and 13 bases separated the two germline ends. The CDR3 loop spans 17 amino acids. CDR3 residues: CASSPSAGNSYNSPLHF. The CDR3 DNA follows: TGCGCCAGCAGCCCCTCTGCGGGTAACTCCTATAATTCACCCCTCCACTTT.